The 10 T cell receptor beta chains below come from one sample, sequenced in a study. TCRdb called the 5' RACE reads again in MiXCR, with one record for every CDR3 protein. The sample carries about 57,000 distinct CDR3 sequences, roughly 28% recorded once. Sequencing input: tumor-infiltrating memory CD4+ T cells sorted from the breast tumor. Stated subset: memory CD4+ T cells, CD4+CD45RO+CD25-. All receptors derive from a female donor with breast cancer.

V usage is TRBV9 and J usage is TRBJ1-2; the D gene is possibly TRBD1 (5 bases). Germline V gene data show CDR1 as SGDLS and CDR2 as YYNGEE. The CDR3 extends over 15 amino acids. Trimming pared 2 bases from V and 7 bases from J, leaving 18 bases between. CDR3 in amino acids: CASSVREGTLCGYTF. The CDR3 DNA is TGTGCCAGCAGCGTCAGAGAGGGGACCCTCTGTGGCTACACCTTC.

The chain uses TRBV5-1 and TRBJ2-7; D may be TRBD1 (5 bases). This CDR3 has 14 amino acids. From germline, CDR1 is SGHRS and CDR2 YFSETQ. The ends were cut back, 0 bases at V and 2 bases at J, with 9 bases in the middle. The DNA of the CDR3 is TGCGCCAGCAGCTTGGCCGGCAGGGCCTACGAGCAGTACTTC. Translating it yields CASSLAGRAYEQYF.

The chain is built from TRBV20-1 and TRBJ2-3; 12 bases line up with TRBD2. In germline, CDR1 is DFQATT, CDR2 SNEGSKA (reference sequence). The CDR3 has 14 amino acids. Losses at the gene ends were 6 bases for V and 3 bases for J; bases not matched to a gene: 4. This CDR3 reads CSAASGRGTDTQYF. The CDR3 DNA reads TGCAGTGCGGCTAGCGGGAGGGGGACAGATACGCAGTATTTT.

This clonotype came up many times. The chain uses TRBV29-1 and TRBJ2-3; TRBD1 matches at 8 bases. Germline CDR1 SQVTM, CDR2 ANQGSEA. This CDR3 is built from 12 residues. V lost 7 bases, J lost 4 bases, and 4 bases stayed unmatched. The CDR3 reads CSGGQVPDTQYF. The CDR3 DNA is TGCAGCGGGGGACAGGTTCCAGATACGCAGTATTTT.

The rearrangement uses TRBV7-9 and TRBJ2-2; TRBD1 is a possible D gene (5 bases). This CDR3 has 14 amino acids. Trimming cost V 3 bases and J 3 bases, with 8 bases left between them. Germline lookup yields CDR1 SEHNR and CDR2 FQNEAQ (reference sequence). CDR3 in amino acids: CASSFLRDTGELFF. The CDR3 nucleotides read TGTGCCAGCAGCTTTCTCAGGGACACCGGGGAGCTGTTTTTT.

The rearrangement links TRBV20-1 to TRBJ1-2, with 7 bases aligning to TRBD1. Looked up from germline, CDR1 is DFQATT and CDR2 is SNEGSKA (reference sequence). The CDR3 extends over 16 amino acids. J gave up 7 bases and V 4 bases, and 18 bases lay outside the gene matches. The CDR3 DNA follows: TGCAGTGCTACCCGACAGGGCCAAACCACTCAAGGTGGCTACACCTTC. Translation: CSATRQGQTTQGGYTF.

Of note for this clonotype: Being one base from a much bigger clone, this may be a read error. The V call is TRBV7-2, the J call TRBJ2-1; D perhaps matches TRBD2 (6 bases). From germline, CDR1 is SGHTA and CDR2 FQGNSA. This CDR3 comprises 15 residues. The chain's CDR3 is CAGSLDSGRASEQFF. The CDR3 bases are TGTGCCGGCAGCTTAGACAGCGGGCGCGCCTCGGAGCAGTTCTTC.

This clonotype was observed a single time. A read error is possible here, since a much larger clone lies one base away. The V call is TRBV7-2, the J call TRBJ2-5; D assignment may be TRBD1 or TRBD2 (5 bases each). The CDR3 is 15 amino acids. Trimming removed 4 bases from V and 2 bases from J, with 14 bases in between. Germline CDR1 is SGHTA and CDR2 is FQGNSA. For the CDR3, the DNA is TGTGCCAGCAGCTCCTCCGGGGCAGCGCAAGAGACCCAGTACTTC. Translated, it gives CASSSSGAAQETQYF.

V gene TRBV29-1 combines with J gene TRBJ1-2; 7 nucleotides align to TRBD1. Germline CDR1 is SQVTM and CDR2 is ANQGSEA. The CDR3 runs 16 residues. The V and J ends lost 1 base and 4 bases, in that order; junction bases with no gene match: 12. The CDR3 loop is CSVEADEETGRYGYTF. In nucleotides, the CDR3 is TGCAGCGTTGAAGCTGATGAGGAGACAGGGCGCTATGGCTACACCTTC.

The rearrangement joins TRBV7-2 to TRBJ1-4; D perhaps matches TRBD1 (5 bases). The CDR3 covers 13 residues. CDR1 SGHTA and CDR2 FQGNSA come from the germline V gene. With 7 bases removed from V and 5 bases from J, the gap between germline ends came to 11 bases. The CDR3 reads CASTAGQNEKLFF. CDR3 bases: TGTGCCAGCACCGCGGGGCAAAATGAAAAACTGTTTTTT.